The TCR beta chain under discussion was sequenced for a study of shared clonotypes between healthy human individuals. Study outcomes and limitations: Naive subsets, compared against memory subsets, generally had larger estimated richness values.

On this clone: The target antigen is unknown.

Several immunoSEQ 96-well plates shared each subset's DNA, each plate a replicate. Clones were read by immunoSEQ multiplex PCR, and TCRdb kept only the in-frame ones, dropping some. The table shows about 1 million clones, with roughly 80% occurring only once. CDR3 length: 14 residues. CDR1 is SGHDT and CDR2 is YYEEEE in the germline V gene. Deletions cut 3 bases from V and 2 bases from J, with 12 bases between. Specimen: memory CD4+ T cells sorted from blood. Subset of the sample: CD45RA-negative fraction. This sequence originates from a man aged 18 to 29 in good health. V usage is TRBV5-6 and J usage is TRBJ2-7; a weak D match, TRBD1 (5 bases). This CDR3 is CASSSWGSTYEQYF. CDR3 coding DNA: TGTGCCAGCAGCTCTTGGGGCAGTACCTACGAGCAGTACTTC. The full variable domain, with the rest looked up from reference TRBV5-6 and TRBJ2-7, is DAGVTQSPTHLIKTRGQQVTLRCSPKSGHDTVSWYQQALGQGPQFIFQYYEEEERQRGNFPDRFSGHQFPNYSSELNVNALLLGDSALYLCASSSWGSTYEQYFGPGTRLTVT.